Only a few counts were recorded for the clone carrying this TCR beta chain. CDR3 length: 14 residues. The germline V and J ends were trimmed by 5 bases and 0 bases, with 9 bases remaining between them. The V gene's germline CDR1 is MNHEY and CDR2 SVGEGT. This entry comes from a study of blood T cell repertoires in COVID-19. Study-wide background: Sources were T cells, B-cell-depleted T cells, or PBMCs; the material itself was cDNA or gDNA.

Methods used by the authors: Estimated nucleated cell counts came from reference gene primer amplification. Sequencing used immunoSEQ multiplex PCR; TCRdb keeps in-frame clones, though not all of them. The V and J calls and the clone size are those of that table, but D and trimming were determined from the DNA. The table records about 140,000 clones, about 87% of them present only once. Sequenced input: peripheral blood. The TCR originated in a man in his sixties with active or convalescent COVID-19. V is TRBV6-2 or TRBV6-3 and J is TRBJ2-3; maybe TRBD2 (5 bases). CDR3 in DNA: TGTGCCAGCAGTCAAGCGGAGAGCACAGATACGCAGTATTTT. Translating it yields CASSQAESTDTQYF.